The entry below describes one T cell receptor (beta chain). This specimen comes from a study of cytomegalovirus exposure and HLA in healthy donors. Overall study context: There were about 85 million unique TCRs (from HLA-typed donors) in an early data release.

Nominally healthy donors provided the samples, though records likely missed some immune exposures. Primers for the PCR totalled 60 Vbeta and 13 Jbeta. TCRdb's copy holds only in-frame clones and misses some; the assay was immunoSEQ multiplex PCR. This sample's table has roughly 79,000 clones. The CDR3 is made up of 14 amino acids. Germline V gives CDR1 SGHNT, CDR2 YYREEE (reference sequence). V was trimmed by 6 bases and J by 1 base, leaving 13 bases between them. The origin of this receptor is a young man in good health and CMV-seronegative. This rearrangement joins TRBV5-4 to TRBJ1-1; D gene ambiguous. Sequenced: PBMCs. CDR3 nucleotides: TGTGCCAGCATCCCCTGGGCGGGGAACACTGAAGCTTTCTTT. Translation: CASIPWAGNTEAFF.